Presented here are 14 T cell receptor beta chains from one specimen sequenced in a study of cytomegalovirus exposure and HLA in healthy donors. Primers for the PCR totalled 60 Vbeta and 13 Jbeta. Sequencing was performed with immunoSEQ multiplex PCR; in TCRdb, only in-frame clones are kept and a portion is missing. This sample's table reports about 200,000 clones. The sample taken for sequencing was PBMCs. These receptors came from a boy between 10 and 17 years old in good health and CMV-seronegative.

This CDR3 is CASSLYQGSTGELFF. DNA of the CDR3: TGTGCCAGCAGCTTATACCAGGGTAGCACCGGGGAGCTGTTTTTT. The V and J genes are TRBV7-2 and TRBJ2-2; tentative D call: TRBD1 (5 bases). The V end was cut by 2 bases, the J end by 4 bases, with 11 bases between. This CDR3 is built from 15 residues. Germline V gene lookup returns CDR1 SGHTA and CDR2 FQGNSA. The full variable domain, completed using reference TRBV7-2 and TRBJ2-2, is GAGVSQSPSNKVTEKGKDVELRCDPISGHTALYWYRQSLGQGLEFLIYFQGNSAPDKSGLPSDRFSAERTGGSVSTLTIQRTQQEDSAVYLCASSLYQGSTGELFFGEGSRLTVL.

The chain combines TRBV7-9 with TRBJ1-1; no firm D call. This CDR3 has 17 amino acids. Trimming pared 5 bases from V and 2 bases from J, leaving 21 bases between. The germline gives CDR1 SEHNR, CDR2 FQNEAQ (reference sequence). The CDR3 reads CASSPGLDDSGNTEAFF. As DNA, the CDR3 is TGTGCCAGCAGCCCCGGACTAGATGATTCGGGAAACACTGAAGCTTTCTTT.

The CDR3 bases are TGTGCCAGCAGCGTAGACGGGACAGGGGTTTTCACTGAAGCTTTCTTT. Translated: CASSVDGTGVFTEAFF. This chain links TRBV9 with TRBJ1-1; the match to TRBD1 covers 10 bases. The trim removed 0 bases at V and 4 bases at J, leaving 6 bases unmatched. Germline V lookup: CDR1 SGDLS, CDR2 YYNGEE. This CDR3 spans 16 amino acids.

The chain joins TRBV19 to TRBJ2-1, with 9 bases matching TRBD1. Germline CDR1 LNHDA, CDR2 SQIVND (reference sequence). V was pared by 5 bases and J by 9 bases, with 11 bases of the junction left unmatched. The length of the CDR3 is 15 residues. CDR3 coding DNA: TGTGCCAGTAGTCTCACAGGGGGCGGTAGTTCTGAGCAGTTCTTC. Its protein product is CASSLTGGGSSEQFF.

The chain couples TRBV7-2 to TRBJ2-1; 7 bases match TRBD2. Germline-derived CDR1 and CDR2 are SGHTA and FQGNSA. The CDR3 covers 16 residues. V was pared by 2 bases and J by 9 bases, with 13 bases of the junction left unmatched. The CDR3 nucleotides read TGTGCCAGCAGCTTATTTTCCAGCGGGGCATTGAGTGAGCAGTTCTTC. Protein product: CASSLFSSGALSEQFF.

This chain links TRBV4-2 with TRBJ2-7, with TRBD2 matching over 10 bases. Trimming removed 1 base from V and 5 bases from J; junction bases left unmatched: 5. Looked up from germline, CDR1 is LGHNA and CDR2 is YNFKEQ. The CDR3 has 15 residues. CDR3 region: CASSQVAGGFHEQYF. Here the CDR3 DNA reads TGTGCCAGCAGCCAAGTAGCGGGGGGTTTTCACGAGCAGTACTTC.

The rearrangement links TRBV18 to TRBJ1-5; the match to TRBD1 covers 9 bases. The CDR3 spans 17 residues. Germline V CDR1 and CDR2: KGHSH, LQKENI. V shed 5 bases, J shed 0 bases, and the junction held 8 bases outside the gene matches. Written as DNA, the CDR3 is TGTGCCAGCTCAGGTGCCGGGACAGGGTATAGCAATCAGCCCCAGCATTTT. It specifies CASSGAGTGYSNQPQHF.

The chain carries TRBV6-4 and TRBJ2-3; D not resolved. V was pared by 6 bases and J by 3 bases, with 16 bases between. Germline loops: CDR1 MRHNA, CDR2 SNTAGT. The CDR3 consists of 15 residues. The CDR3 DNA follows: TGTGCCAGCAGCTTGACGGGTGTAGCTACAGATACGCAGTATTTT. This sequence encodes CASSLTGVATDTQYF.

The rearrangement uses TRBV30 and TRBJ1-2; TRBD1 matches at 8 bases. Per germline, CDR1 GTSNPN and CDR2 SVGIG (reference sequence). This CDR3 contains 15 residues. V shed 0 bases, J shed 7 bases, and the junction held 10 bases outside the gene matches. CDR3 bases: TGTGCCTGGAGTGTAAGAAGGGACAGGTTAGGTGGCTACACCTTC. Translated, it gives CAWSVRRDRLGGYTF.

The genes are TRBV30 and TRBJ2-5, with 13 bases that match TRBD2. V lost 0 bases and J lost 6; bases outside the gene matches: 4. The CDR3 spans 15 residues. From germline, CDR1 is GTSNPN and CDR2 SVGIG (reference sequence). The CDR3 region has the DNA TGTGCCTGGAGTGTGGGACTAGCGGGAATGAAGACCCAGTACTTC. Protein: CAWSVGLAGMKTQYF.

The CDR3 DNA follows: TGTGCCACCGGGGAACGGTCTGGAAACACCATATATTTT. Translated: CATGERSGNTIYF. The chain employs TRBV19 and TRBJ1-3; no clear D gene. Germline values: CDR1 LNHDA, CDR2 SQIVND (reference sequence). Deletions cut 10 bases from V and 1 base from J, with 11 bases between. The CDR3 runs 13 residues.

The chain couples TRBV7-2 to TRBJ1-2, with unresolved D. From germline, CDR1 is SGHTA and CDR2 FQGNSA. The CDR3 has 14 residues. V gave up 2 bases and J gave up 1 base, with 8 bases separating them. CDR3 nucleotides: TGTGCCAGCAGCTTAAGCCCGCTTAACTATGGCTACACCTTC. Amino acid sequence: CASSLSPLNYGYTF.

This CDR3 reads CASTQQGTLGEKLFF. CDR3 nucleotide sequence: TGTGCCAGCACCCAACAGGGGACCCTCGGTGAAAAACTGTTTTTT. The chain links TRBV25-1 to TRBJ1-4; 7 nucleotides agree with TRBD1. Germline lookup yields CDR1 MGHDK and CDR2 SYGVNS. The CDR3 loop spans 15 amino acids. The V gene end was trimmed by 7 bases and the J gene end by 7 bases; junction bases not matched to a gene: 12.

This sequence joins TRBV28 and TRBJ1-4; a possible D gene is TRBD1 (5 bases). Looked up from germline, CDR1 is MDHEN and CDR2 is SYDVKM. V was clipped by 4 bases and J by 2 bases, with 11 bases between them. The CDR3 has 15 residues. CDR3 sequence (DNA): TGTGCCAGCAGTTCCCCCGGGACTACTAATGAAAAACTGTTTTTT. Translated: CASSSPGTTNEKLFF.